This entry lists 9 T cell receptor beta chains sequenced from one sample in a study of blood T cell repertoires in COVID-19. Sequencing was performed with immunoSEQ multiplex PCR; in TCRdb, only in-frame clones are kept and a portion is missing. The table shows about 180,000 clones, with about 81% occurring only once. Sequencing was carried out using peripheral blood. These receptors were taken from a woman over 75 with COVID-19, enrolled during active disease.

This clone came up once. The V and J genes are TRBV4-1 and TRBJ1-5, with unresolved D. Germline V gene sequence: CDR1 MGHRA, CDR2 YSYEKL. The CDR3 covers 14 residues. V was clipped by 0 bases and J by 6 bases, with 9 bases between them. The CDR3, as DNA: TGCGCCAGCAGCCAAGACGAGGGTACTCAGCCCCAGCATTTT. This translates into CASSQDEGTQPQHF.

V and J are TRBV7-8 and TRBJ2-7, with a tentative D call TRBD2 (5 bases). CDR1 and CDR2 from the germline V gene are SGHVS and FQNEAQ. This CDR3 spans 16 amino acids. V was pared by 0 bases and J by 4 bases, with 16 bases between. The CDR3 region has the DNA TGTGCCAGCAGCTTAGCGGTCTCGAGGGTCCCATACGAGCAGTACTTC. Amino acids: CASSLAVSRVPYEQYF.

The gene calls are TRBV6-5 and TRBJ1-6; 7 bases match TRBD1. The CDR3 is 15 amino acids. V gave up 5 bases and J gave up 8 bases; unmatched junction bases: 9. Germline-derived CDR1 and CDR2 are MNHEY and SVGAGI. CDR3 sequence reads: CASSPDRDVYSPLHF. The CDR3 bases are TGTGCCAGCAGTCCCGACAGGGATGTTTATTCACCCCTCCACTTT.

The CDR3 is CASSPPGTGDLSYTF. For the CDR3, the DNA is TGTGCCAGCAGTCCGCCGGGGACAGGGGATCTTAGCTACACCTTC. The V and J genes are TRBV28 and TRBJ1-2; 10 nucleotides agree with TRBD1. V lost 5 bases to trimming and J lost 9 bases; unmatched junction nucleotides: 12. The CDR3 sequence is 15 residues long. Germline V gene lookup returns CDR1 MDHEN and CDR2 SYDVKM.

This rearrangement joins TRBV5-6 to TRBJ2-3, with D perhaps matching TRBD2 (5 bases). This CDR3 is built from 18 residues. The V and J ends lost 3 bases and 0 bases respectively, with 20 bases between them. CDR1 SGHDT and CDR2 YYEEEE come from the germline V gene. CDR3 sequence (DNA): TGTGCCAGCAGCTCGACGGGGTGGAATCCCTCTAGCACAGATACGCAGTATTTT. It is translated as CASSSTGWNPSSTDTQYF.

The V call is TRBV7-2, the J call TRBJ2-1, with TRBD1 as a possible D gene (6 bases). Trimming shortened V by 0 bases and J by 6 bases, and 12 bases separated the two germline ends. CDR1 is SGHTA, CDR2 FQGNSA, per germline. The CDR3 extends over 15 amino acids. CDR3 loop: CASSLAQGRVNEQFF. Here the CDR3 DNA reads TGTGCCAGCAGCTTAGCACAGGGCCGGGTCAATGAGCAGTTCTTC.

The V gene is TRBV9, the J gene TRBJ1-2, with D perhaps TRBD1 (6 bases). The germline CDR1 and CDR2 sequences are SGDLS and YYNGEE. V was shortened by 0 bases and J by 8 bases, with 11 bases between the two germline ends. This CDR3 spans 13 amino acids. The CDR3 region is CASSVGQGRGYTF. The CDR3 DNA sequence: TGTGCCAGCAGCGTAGGTCAGGGGCGAGGCTACACCTTC. The full variable domain, its missing parts supplied by reference TRBV9 and TRBJ1-2, is DSGVTQTPKHLITATGQRVTLRCSPRSGDLSVYWYQQSLDQGLQFLIQYYNGEERAKGNILERFSAQQFPDLHSELNLSSLELGDSALYFCASSVGQGRGYTFGSGTRLTVV.

The genes are TRBV5-5 and TRBJ1-2; D remains ambiguous. The CDR3 is made up of 16 amino acids. CDR1 is SGHKS and CDR2 is YYEKEE in the germline V gene (reference sequence). The germline V and J ends were trimmed by 4 bases and 4 bases, with 20 bases remaining between them. The CDR3 coding sequence is TGTGCCAGCAGCCTTCAAGTGGTTCGGGGATTCTATGGCTACACCTTC. It specifies CASSLQVVRGFYGYTF. Filled out from reference TRBV5-5 and TRBJ1-2, the complete variable domain reads DAGVTQSPTHLIKTRGQQVTLRCSPISGHKSVSWYQQVLGQGPQFIFQYYEKEERGRGNFPDRFSARQFPNYSSELNVNALLLGDSALYLCASSLQVVRGFYGYTFGSGTRLTVV.

This clone occurred a few times. The J gene is TRBJ1-1, the V gene TRBV27; 7 nucleotides match TRBD1. CDR1 and CDR2 (germline): MNHEY, SMNVEV (reference sequence). V lost 3 bases, J lost 3 bases, and 13 bases stayed unmatched. The CDR3 is 17 amino acids. CDR3 residues: CASSLTSRTGGDTEAFF. The DNA of the CDR3 is TGTGCCAGCAGTTTGACCTCTCGGACAGGCGGGGACACTGAAGCTTTCTTT.